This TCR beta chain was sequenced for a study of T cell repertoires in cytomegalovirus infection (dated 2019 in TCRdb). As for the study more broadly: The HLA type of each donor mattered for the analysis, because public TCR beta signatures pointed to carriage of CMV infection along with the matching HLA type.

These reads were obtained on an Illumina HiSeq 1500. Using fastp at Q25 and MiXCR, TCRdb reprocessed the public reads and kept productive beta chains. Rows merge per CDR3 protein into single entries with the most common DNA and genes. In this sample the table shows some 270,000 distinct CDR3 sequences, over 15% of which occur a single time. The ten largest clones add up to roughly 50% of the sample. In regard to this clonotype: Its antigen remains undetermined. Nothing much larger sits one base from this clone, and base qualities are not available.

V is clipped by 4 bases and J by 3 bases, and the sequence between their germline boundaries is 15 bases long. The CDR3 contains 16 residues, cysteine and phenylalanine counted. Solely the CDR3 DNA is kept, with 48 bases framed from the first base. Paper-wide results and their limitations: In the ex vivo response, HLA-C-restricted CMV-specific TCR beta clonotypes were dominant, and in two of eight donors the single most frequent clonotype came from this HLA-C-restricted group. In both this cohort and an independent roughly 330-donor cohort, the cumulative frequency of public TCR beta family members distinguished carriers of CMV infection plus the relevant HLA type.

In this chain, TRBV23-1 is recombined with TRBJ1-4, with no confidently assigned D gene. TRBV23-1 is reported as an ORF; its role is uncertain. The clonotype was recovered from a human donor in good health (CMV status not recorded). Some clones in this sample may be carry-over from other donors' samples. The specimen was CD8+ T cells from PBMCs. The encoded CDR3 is CASSRGRVLSNEKLFF. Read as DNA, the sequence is TGCGCCAGCAGTCGCGGGAGGGTCCTCTCTAATGAAAAACTGTTTTTT.